The 20 T cell receptor beta chains below come from one sample, sequenced in a study of T-cell reconstitution after alpha-beta-depleted transplantation in children. It was with unique molecular identifiers that the TCRbeta library was prepared. TCRdb analysed the PCR reads with MiXCR anew, one entry per CDR3 protein. This table has more than 200,000 distinct CDR3 sequences, approximately 8.4% appearing once. Here the sequenced sample was PBMCs, mostly from graft donor cells, taken 360 days after TCRalphabeta/CD19-depleted stem cell transplant. The receptors were gathered from a male patient aged 2 to 9 who had a stem cell transplant for acute myeloid leukemia, so the T cells may come from the graft donor.

The sample holds a few counts of this clonotype. The CDR3: CASSLAGGLNEQYF. The CDR3 nucleotides are TGTGCCAGCAGCTTAGCTGGGGGTTTGAACGAGCAGTACTTC. This chain uses TRBV7-2 with TRBJ2-7; D may be TRBD1 or TRBD2 (5 bases each). Looked up from germline, CDR1 is SGHTA and CDR2 is FQGNSA. V was clipped by 0 bases and J by 5 bases, with 11 bases between them. The CDR3 totals 14 residues.

This clonotype was seen ten or more times. The CDR3 protein is CASNVGQVQETQYF. CDR3 DNA sequence: TGCGCCAGCAATGTGGGGCAAGTACAAGAGACCCAGTACTTC. The V gene is TRBV5-1, the J gene TRBJ2-5, with D maybe TRBD1 (5 bases). Germline V gene sequence: CDR1 SGHRS, CDR2 YFSETQ. Trimming took off 6 bases at V and 2 bases at J, with 14 bases between the two ends. The CDR3 runs to 14 residues.

The CDR3 DNA reads as TGTGCCAGCAGCCAAAGATCAATCGGGGAGCTGTTTTTT. This sequence encodes CASSQRSIGELFF. This chain uses TRBV3-1 with TRBJ2-2; no firm D call. Trimming took 2 bases from V and 7 from J, leaving 8 bases between them. The CDR3 extends over 13 amino acids. CDR1 and CDR2 (germline): LGHDT, YNNKEL (reference sequence).

This clonotype was detected ten times or more. V gene TRBV5-1 combines with J gene TRBJ2-3, with TRBD2 matching 14 bases. Per germline, CDR1 SGHRS and CDR2 YFSETQ. The CDR3 length is 16 residues. With V trimmed by 3 bases and J by 6 bases, 6 bases remained unmatched. The CDR3 sequence: CASSSRLAGGRDTQYF. CDR3 sequence (DNA): TGCGCCAGCAGCTCCCGACTAGCGGGGGGGCGGGATACGCAGTATTTT.

V gene TRBV5-1 combines with J gene TRBJ2-2; TRBD1 matches at 8 bases. CDR1 is SGHRS and CDR2 is YFSETQ in the germline V gene. V lost 2 bases to trimming and J lost 4 bases; unmatched junction nucleotides: 7. The CDR3 sequence is 16 residues long. CDR3 residues: CASSLQTGEFTGELFF. For the CDR3, the DNA is TGCGCCAGCAGCTTACAGACAGGGGAATTCACCGGGGAGCTGTTTTTT.

The chain links TRBV11-1 to TRBJ2-2, with TRBD1 as a possible D gene (6 bases). Germline CDR1 is SGHAT and CDR2 is FQDESV (reference sequence). Trimming stripped 4 bases from V and 4 bases from J, with 13 bases between. The CDR3 has 15 amino acids. CDR3 region: CASSWTGHRTGELFF. The CDR3 coding sequence is TGTGCCAGCAGCTGGACGGGACACCGCACCGGGGAGCTGTTTTTT. The full variable domain, its missing parts supplied by reference TRBV11-1 and TRBJ2-2, is EAEVAQSPRYKITEKSQAVAFWCDPISGHATLYWYRQILGQGPELLVQFQDESVVDDSQLPKDRFSAERLKGVDSTLKIQPAELGDSAMYLCASSWTGHRTGELFFGEGSRLTVL.

The rearrangement links TRBV12-3 or TRBV12-4 to TRBJ2-1, with 11 nucleotides matching TRBD2. The CDR3 totals 19 residues. V was pared by 8 bases and J by 0 bases, with 15 bases of the junction left unmatched. This chain's CDR3 is CASSRTSGRSQSSYNEQFF. Here the CDR3 DNA reads TGTGCCAGCTCCAGGACTAGCGGGCGGTCTCAAAGCTCCTACAATGAGCAGTTCTTC.

This clonotype was found many times. The rearrangement links TRBV20-1 to TRBJ1-1, with TRBD1 as a possible D gene (5 bases). Trimming left V 3 bases short and J 3 bases short, with 11 bases between. Germline assignment: CDR1 DFQATT and CDR2 SNEGSKA (reference sequence). The CDR3 consists of 13 residues. The CDR3 DNA is TGCAGTGCTAGCCCCGACAGCTACACTGAAGCTTTCTTT. This gives the protein CSASPDSYTEAFF.

This clonotype was seen more than once but under ten times. The chain combines TRBV25-1 with TRBJ2-7; tentative D call: TRBD1 (5 bases). The germline gives CDR1 MGHDK, CDR2 SYGVNS. The CDR3 has 14 residues. V dropped 1 base and J dropped 4 bases, with 11 bases sitting between them. CDR3 amino acids: CASSESGALYEQYF. As DNA, the CDR3 is TGTGCCAGCAGTGAATCTGGGGCCCTATACGAGCAGTACTTC.

This clonotype was observed a few times. CDR3 region: CSARDLRTGVVEAFF. As DNA, the CDR3 is TGCAGTGCTAGAGATCTCCGGACAGGGGTAGTAGAAGCTTTCTTT. V gene TRBV20-1 combines with J gene TRBJ1-1, with 9 bases matching TRBD1. The CDR3 consists of 15 residues. The V segment lost 0 bases and the J segment 8 bases; nucleotides outside the gene matches: 10. Germline CDR1 DFQATT, CDR2 SNEGSKA (reference sequence).

The J gene is TRBJ2-5, the V gene TRBV20-1, with 8 bases lining up with TRBD1. Germline V lookup: CDR1 DFQATT, CDR2 SNEGSKA (reference sequence). The CDR3 extends over 14 amino acids. Unmatched junction bases numbered 5, after V lost 1 base and J lost 4 bases. CDR3 coding DNA: TGCAGTGCTAGAGTGGCCAGGGGGCGAGAGACCCAGTACTTC. It translates to CSARVARGRETQYF.

This clonotype was seen many times. The chain's CDR3 is CASSPPAGWDTQYF. In DNA form, the CDR3 reads TGTGCCAGCAGCCCCCCAGCCGGTTGGGATACGCAGTATTTT. The V gene is TRBV12-3 or TRBV12-4, the J gene TRBJ2-3; D remains ambiguous. V gave up 6 bases and J gave up 6 bases, with 16 bases separating them. The CDR3 sequence is 14 residues long.

This clonotype was picked up a small number of times. This chain uses TRBV29-1 with TRBJ2-1; TRBD2 agrees at 10 bases. The CDR3 is 15 amino acids. V trimming: 7 bases; J trimming: 5 bases; junction bases outside the gene matches: 11. The germline V gene has CDR1 SQVTM and CDR2 ANQGSEA. The CDR3 nucleotides are TGCAGCGCTCTGGGAGCGGGAGGGCCCCACAATGAGCAGTTCTTC. The encoded protein is CSALGAGGPHNEQFF.

This clonotype was observed at least ten times. The chain combines TRBV4-3 with TRBJ2-3, with D perhaps given as TRBD1 or TRBD2 (6 bases each). Trimming left V 4 bases short and J 2 bases short, with 19 bases between. CDR1 and CDR2 (germline): LGHNA, YSLEER. The CDR3 is 17 amino acids. DNA of the CDR3: TGCGCCAGCAGCCCGGCGGGGCAGGGGAGGTACACAGATACGCAGTATTTT. Its protein is CASSPAGQGRYTDTQYF.

V and J are TRBV3-1 and TRBJ2-1; unclear D gene. Germline V gene lookup returns CDR1 LGHDT and CDR2 YNNKEL (reference sequence). V was trimmed by 3 bases and J by 6 bases, leaving 9 bases between them. The CDR3 totals 13 residues. The CDR3 loop is CASSHRTSNEQFF. DNA of the CDR3: TGTGCCAGCAGCCATAGGACCAGCAATGAGCAGTTCTTC.

This clonotype has more than one count but fewer than ten. The V call is TRBV4-1, the J call TRBJ2-3; TRBD1 matches 9 bases. The CDR3 runs 16 residues. V trimming: 2 bases; J trimming: 0 bases; junction bases outside the gene matches: 3. Germline V lookup: CDR1 MGHRA, CDR2 YSYEKL. This CDR3 is CASSQYDRGSTDTQYF. CDR3 sequence (DNA): TGCGCCAGCAGCCAATACGACAGGGGGAGCACAGATACGCAGTATTTT.

A few counts support this clonotype. The chain links TRBV4-2 to TRBJ2-1; 7 bases map to TRBD2. The CDR3 sequence is 15 residues long. Germline CDR1 and CDR2: LGHNA and YNFKEQ. Losses at the gene ends were 4 bases for V and 5 bases for J; bases not matched to a gene: 8. CDR3 DNA: TGTGCCAGCAGCCCCTGGTCTAGCGGAGACAATGAGCAGTTCTTC. Translating gives CASSPWSSGDNEQFF.

The rearrangement uses TRBV15 and TRBJ1-3; D is perhaps TRBD1 (5 bases). Per germline, CDR1 LNHNV and CDR2 YYDKDF (reference sequence). The CDR3 totals 15 residues. Trimming removed 3 bases at V and 4 bases at J, with 13 bases between. CDR3 region: CATSSGATQGNTIYF. CDR3 coding DNA: TGTGCCACCAGCAGCGGGGCAACACAAGGAAACACCATATATTTT. The whole variable domain, remainder taken from reference TRBV15 and TRBJ1-3, is DAMVIQNPRYQVTQFGKPVTLSCSQTLNHNVMYWYQQKSSQAPKLLFHYYDKDFNNEADTPDNFQSRRPNTSFCFLDIRSPGLGDTAMYLCATSSGATQGNTIYFGEGSWLTVV.

This clonotype was recorded at least ten times. V gene TRBV29-1 combines with J gene TRBJ2-7; D remains ambiguous. The CDR3 totals 11 residues. The germline V and J ends were trimmed by 0 bases and 3 bases, with 3 bases remaining between them. Germline V lookup: CDR1 SQVTM, CDR2 ANQGSEA. CDR3 sequence: CSVEDSYEQYF. The CDR3 DNA follows: TGCAGCGTTGAAGACAGCTACGAGCAGTACTTC.

This clonotype was seen repeatedly, ten times or more. V is TRBV12-3 or TRBV12-4 and J is TRBJ2-3; TRBD2 agrees at 7 bases. Losses at the gene ends were 6 bases for V and 3 bases for J; bases not matched to a gene: 9. The CDR3 consists of 15 residues. The chain's CDR3 is CASRTGRERTDTQYF. The CDR3 bases are TGTGCCAGCAGAACCGGGCGGGAGAGGACAGATACGCAGTATTTT.